Each of the 6 T cell receptor beta chains below was sequenced from the same sample in a study of shared clonotypes between healthy human individuals. This table comes from immunoSEQ multiplex PCR, and its TCRdb copy is limited to in-frame clones, with some not included. The sample has about 480,000 clones; 79% are singletons. Source material: PBMCs. The receptors here all came from a woman in her 40s in good health. Some clones in this sample may be carry-over from other donors' samples.

This clone was seen just once. The chain combines TRBV29-1 with TRBJ2-2; the D is unclear. Trimming left V 2 bases short and J 9 bases short, with 7 bases between. The CDR3 spans 11 residues. CDR1 and CDR2 (germline): SQVTM, ANQGSEA. CDR3 region: CSVELSRELFF. CDR3 bases: TGCAGCGTTGAATTATCCCGGGAGCTGTTTTTT.

The chain has TRBV7-9 and TRBJ1-1, with D possibly TRBD1 on 5 matching bases. The CDR3 is made up of 14 amino acids. The germline V gene has CDR1 SEHNR and CDR2 FQNEAQ (reference sequence). V was cut by 4 bases and J by 6 bases, with 15 bases left in between. The CDR3 loop is CASSWDRRSSEAFF. The CDR3 DNA follows: TGTGCCAGCAGCTGGGACCGAAGGTCATCTGAAGCTTTCTTT. Full variable domain (rest looked up from reference TRBV7-9 and TRBJ1-1): DTGVSQNPRHKITKRGQNVTFRCDPISEHNRLYWYRQTLGQGPEFLTYFQNEAQLEKSRLLSDRFSAERPKGSFSTLEIQRTEQGDSAMYLCASSWDRRSSEAFFGQGTRLTVV.

The table lists this clone with many counts. This chain uses TRBV5-1 with TRBJ2-3; D is uncertain. V lost 5 bases and J 6 bases, leaving 7 bases between the germline ends. Germline lookup yields CDR1 SGHRS and CDR2 YFSETQ. The CDR3 is 11 amino acids. DNA of the CDR3: TGCGCCAGCAGGGCCAGTGATACGCAGTATTTT. Its protein is CASRASDTQYF.

The chain uses TRBV13 and TRBJ2-7; possible D gene TRBD1, 7 bases. Germline CDR1 is PRHDT and CDR2 is FYEKMQ (reference sequence). This CDR3 region has 16 residues. Trimming stripped 2 bases from V and 3 bases from J, with 17 bases between. CDR3 amino acids: CASSLRGRGIIYEQYF. Written as DNA, the CDR3 is TGTGCCAGCAGCTTAAGGGGGCGCGGGATAATCTACGAGCAGTACTTC.

This chain joins TRBV6-1 and TRBJ1-1; D not resolved. Trimming left V 8 bases short and J 0 bases short, with 7 bases between. This CDR3 contains 12 residues. CDR1 is MNHNS and CDR2 is SASEGT in the germline V gene. In DNA, the CDR3 is TGTGCCAGCTACACAGTGAACACTGAAGCTTTCTTT. This translates into CASYTVNTEAFF.

This rearrangement joins TRBV5-6 to TRBJ2-5, with 7 bases matching TRBD1. Germline CDR1 SGHDT, CDR2 YYEEEE. With 0 bases clipped from V and 3 bases from J, the junction kept 8 bases outside the gene matches. The length of the CDR3 is 16 residues. The CDR3 DNA follows: TGTGCCAGCAGCTTGGGTTTAGGGCAGGGGGAAGAGACCCAGTACTTC. Protein sequence: CASSLGLGQGEETQYF.